This T cell receptor (beta chain) was sequenced in a study of blood T cell repertoires in COVID-19. Original methodology: Estimates of nucleated cell counts were drawn from the amplification of reference gene primers. Here immunoSEQ multiplex PCR was the method, and the copy in TCRdb shows in-frame clones only, minus some. For V, J and clone size, that table is used; D and trimming come from the DNA. The sample yields 100,000 to 150,000 clones, approximately 74% seen once. Sequences were obtained from peripheral blood. The sequence came from a man aged 80 or over with COVID-19, enrolled during active disease.

The CDR3 DNA reads TGTGCCAGCAGTTCCACAGGGGACAGCAATCAGCCCCAGCATTTT. Its translation: CASSSTGDSNQPQHF. J is TRBJ1-5 and V is TRBV27, with 7 bases lining up with TRBD1. The CDR3 extends over 15 amino acids. V was clipped by 4 bases and J by 1 base; unmatched bases: 4. Looked up from germline, CDR1 is MNHEY and CDR2 is SMNVEV (reference sequence).